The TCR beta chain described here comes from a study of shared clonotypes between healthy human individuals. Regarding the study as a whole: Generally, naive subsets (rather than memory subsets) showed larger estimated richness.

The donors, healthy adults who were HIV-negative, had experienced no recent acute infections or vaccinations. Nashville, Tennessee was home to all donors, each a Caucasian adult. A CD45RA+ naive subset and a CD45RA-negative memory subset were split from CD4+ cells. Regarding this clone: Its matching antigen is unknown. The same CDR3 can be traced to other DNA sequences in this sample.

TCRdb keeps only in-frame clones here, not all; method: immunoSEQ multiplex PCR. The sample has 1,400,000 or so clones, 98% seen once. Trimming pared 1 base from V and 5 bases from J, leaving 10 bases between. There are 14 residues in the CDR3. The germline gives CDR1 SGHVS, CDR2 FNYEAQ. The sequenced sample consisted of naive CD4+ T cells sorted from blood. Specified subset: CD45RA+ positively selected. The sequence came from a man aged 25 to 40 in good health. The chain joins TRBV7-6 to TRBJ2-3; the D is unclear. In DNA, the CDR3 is TGTGCCAGCAGCTTAGGGACGGGCAAAGATACGCAGTATTTT. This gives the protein CASSLGTGKDTQYF. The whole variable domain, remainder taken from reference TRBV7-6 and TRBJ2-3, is GAGVSQSPRYKVTKRGQDVALRCDPISGHVSLYWYRQALGQGPEFLTYFNYEAQQDKSGLPNDRFSAERPEGSISTLTIQRTEQRDSAMYRCASSLGTGKDTQYFGPGTRLTVL.